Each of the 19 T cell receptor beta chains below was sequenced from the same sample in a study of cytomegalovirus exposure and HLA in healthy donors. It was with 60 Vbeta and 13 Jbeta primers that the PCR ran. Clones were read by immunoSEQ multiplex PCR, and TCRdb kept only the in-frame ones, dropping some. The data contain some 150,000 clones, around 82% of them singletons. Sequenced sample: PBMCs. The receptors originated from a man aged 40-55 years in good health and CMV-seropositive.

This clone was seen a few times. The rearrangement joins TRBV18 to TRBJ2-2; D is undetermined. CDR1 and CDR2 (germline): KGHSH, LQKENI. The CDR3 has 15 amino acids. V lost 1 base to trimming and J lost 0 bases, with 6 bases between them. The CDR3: CASSPLPANTGELFF. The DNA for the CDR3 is TGTGCCAGCTCACCACTTCCAGCGAACACCGGGGAGCTGTTTTTT. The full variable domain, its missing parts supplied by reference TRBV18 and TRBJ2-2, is NAGVMQNPRHLVRRRGQEARLRCSPMKGHSHVYWYRQLPEEGLKFMVYLQKENIIDESGMPKERFSAEFPKEGPSILRIQQVVRGDSAAYFCASSPLPANTGELFFGEGSRLTVL.

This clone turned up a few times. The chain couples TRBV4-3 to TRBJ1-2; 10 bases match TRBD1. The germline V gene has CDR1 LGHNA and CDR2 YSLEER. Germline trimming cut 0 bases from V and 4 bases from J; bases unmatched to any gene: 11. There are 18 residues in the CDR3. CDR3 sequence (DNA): TGCGCCAGCAGCCAAGATGTTTGGGGACAGGGGAATGGCTATGGCTACACCTTC. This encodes CASSQDVWGQGNGYGYTF.

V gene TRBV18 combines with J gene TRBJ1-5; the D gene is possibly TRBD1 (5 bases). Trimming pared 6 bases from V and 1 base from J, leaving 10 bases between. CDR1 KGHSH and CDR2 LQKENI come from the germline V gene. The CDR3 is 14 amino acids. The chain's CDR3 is CASSSGGSNQPQHF. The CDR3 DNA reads TGTGCCAGCTCTTCCGGGGGAAGCAATCAGCCCCAGCATTTT. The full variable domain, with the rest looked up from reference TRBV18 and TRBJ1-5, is NAGVMQNPRHLVRRRGQEARLRCSPMKGHSHVYWYRQLPEEGLKFMVYLQKENIIDESGMPKERFSAEFPKEGPSILRIQQVVRGDSAAYFCASSSGGSNQPQHFGDGTRLSIL.

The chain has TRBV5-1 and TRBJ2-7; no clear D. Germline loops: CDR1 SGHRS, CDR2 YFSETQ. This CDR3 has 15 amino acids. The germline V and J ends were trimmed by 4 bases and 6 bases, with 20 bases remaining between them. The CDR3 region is CASSAQPRNPSEQYF. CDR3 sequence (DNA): TGCGCCAGCAGCGCCCAGCCTAGGAATCCCTCCGAGCAGTACTTC.

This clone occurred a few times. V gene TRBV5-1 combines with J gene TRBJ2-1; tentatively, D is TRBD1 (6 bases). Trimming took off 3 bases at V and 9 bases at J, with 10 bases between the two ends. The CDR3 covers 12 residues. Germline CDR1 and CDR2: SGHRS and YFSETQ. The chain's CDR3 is CASSWDISEQFF. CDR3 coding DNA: TGCGCCAGCAGCTGGGACATATCTGAGCAGTTCTTC.

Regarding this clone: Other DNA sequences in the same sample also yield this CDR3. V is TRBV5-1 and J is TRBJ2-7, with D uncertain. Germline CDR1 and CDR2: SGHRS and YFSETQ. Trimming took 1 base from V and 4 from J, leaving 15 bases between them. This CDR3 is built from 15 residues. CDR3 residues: CASSLSQVHSYEQYF. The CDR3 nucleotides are TGCGCCAGCAGCTTGTCCCAGGTCCATTCTTACGAGCAGTACTTC. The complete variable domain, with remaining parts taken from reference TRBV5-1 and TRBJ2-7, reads KAGVTQTPRYLIKTRGQQVTLSCSPISGHRSVSWYQQTPGQGLQFLFEYFSETQRNKGNFPGRFSGRQFSNSRSEMNVSTLELGDSALYLCASSLSQVHSYEQYFGPGTRLTVT.

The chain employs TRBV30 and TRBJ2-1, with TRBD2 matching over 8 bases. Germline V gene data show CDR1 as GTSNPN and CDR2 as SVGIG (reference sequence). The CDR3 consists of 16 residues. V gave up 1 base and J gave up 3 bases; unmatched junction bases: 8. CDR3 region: CAWSDGPAGVYNEQFF. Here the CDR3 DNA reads TGTGCCTGGAGTGATGGCCCAGCGGGAGTCTACAATGAGCAGTTCTTC. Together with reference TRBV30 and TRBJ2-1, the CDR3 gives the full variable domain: SQTIHQWPATLVQPVGSPLSLECTVEGTSNPNLYWYRQAAGRGLQLLFYSVGIGQISSEVPQNLSASRPQDRQFILSSKKLLLSDSGFYLCAWSDGPAGVYNEQFFGPGTRLTVL.

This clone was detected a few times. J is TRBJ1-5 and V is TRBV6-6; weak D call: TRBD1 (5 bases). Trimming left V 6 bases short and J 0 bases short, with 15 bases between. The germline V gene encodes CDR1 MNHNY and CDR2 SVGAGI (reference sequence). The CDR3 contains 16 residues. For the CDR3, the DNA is TGTGCCAGCAGCCACCCCGGGGGTTATAGCAATCAGCCCCAGCATTTT. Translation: CASSHPGGYSNQPQHF.

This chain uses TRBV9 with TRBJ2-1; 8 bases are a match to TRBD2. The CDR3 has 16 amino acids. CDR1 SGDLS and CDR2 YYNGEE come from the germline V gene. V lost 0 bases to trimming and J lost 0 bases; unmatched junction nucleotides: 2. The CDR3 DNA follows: TGTGCCAGCAGCGTAGCTACTAGCGGCTCCTACAATGAGCAGTTCTTC. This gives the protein CASSVATSGSYNEQFF.

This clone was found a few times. DNA for the CDR3: TGCGCCAGCAGCTTGGTTAGGGGCAATGAAGCTTTCTTT. Amino acid sequence: CASSLVRGNEAFF. The chain links TRBV5-1 to TRBJ1-1; TRBD1 is a possible D gene (5 bases). V lost 0 bases and J lost 7, with 10 bases in between. The length of the CDR3 is 13 residues. Germline V gene lookup returns CDR1 SGHRS and CDR2 YFSETQ.

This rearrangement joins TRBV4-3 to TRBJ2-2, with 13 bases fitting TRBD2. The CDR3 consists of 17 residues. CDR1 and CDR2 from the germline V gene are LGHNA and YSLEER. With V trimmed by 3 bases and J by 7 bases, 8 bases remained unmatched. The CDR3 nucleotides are TGCGCCAGCAGCCAGGGGACTAGCGGGGTCTTGGGCGGGGAGCTGTTTTTT. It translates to CASSQGTSGVLGGELFF.

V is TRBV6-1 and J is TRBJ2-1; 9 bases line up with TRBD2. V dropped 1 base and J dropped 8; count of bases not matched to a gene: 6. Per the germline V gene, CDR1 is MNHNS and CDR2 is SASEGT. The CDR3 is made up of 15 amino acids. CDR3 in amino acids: CASSEGGLARDEQFF. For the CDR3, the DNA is TGTGCCAGCAGTGAAGGAGGACTAGCGCGCGATGAGCAGTTCTTC.

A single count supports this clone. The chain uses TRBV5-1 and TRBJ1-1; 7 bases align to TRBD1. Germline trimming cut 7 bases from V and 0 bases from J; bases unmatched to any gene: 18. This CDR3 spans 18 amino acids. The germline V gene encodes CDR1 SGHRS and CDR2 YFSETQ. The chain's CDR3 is CASSLLKMGQHVNTEAFF. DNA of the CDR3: TGCGCCAGCTCCCTACTAAAAATGGGACAGCATGTGAACACTGAAGCTTTCTTT.

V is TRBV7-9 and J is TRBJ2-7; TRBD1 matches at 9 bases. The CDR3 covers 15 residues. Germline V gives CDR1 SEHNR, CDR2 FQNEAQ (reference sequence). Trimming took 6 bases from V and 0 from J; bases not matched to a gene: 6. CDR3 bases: TGTGCCAGCAGGTCCGGGACAGGGATCTCCTACGAGCAGTACTTC. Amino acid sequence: CASRSGTGISYEQYF.

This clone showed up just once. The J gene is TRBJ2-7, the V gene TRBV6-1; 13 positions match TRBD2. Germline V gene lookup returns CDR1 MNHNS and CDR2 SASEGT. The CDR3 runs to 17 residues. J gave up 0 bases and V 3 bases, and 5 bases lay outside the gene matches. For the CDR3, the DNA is TGTGCCAGCAGTGAGACTAGCGGGAGGACGTTCTCCTACGAGCAGTACTTC. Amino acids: CASSETSGRTFSYEQYF.

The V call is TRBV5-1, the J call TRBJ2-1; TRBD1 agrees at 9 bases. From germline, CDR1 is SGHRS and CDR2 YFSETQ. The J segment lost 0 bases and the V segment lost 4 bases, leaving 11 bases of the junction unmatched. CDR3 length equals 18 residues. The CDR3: CASSGTGTRTLSYNEQFF. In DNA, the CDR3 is TGCGCCAGCAGCGGGACAGGGACCCGTACCCTCTCCTACAATGAGCAGTTCTTC.

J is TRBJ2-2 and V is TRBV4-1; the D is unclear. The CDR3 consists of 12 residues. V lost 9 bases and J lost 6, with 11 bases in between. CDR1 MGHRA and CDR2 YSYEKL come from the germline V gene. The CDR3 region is CASLGRAGELFF. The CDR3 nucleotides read TGCGCCAGTCTGGGTCGGGCCGGGGAGCTGTTTTTT.

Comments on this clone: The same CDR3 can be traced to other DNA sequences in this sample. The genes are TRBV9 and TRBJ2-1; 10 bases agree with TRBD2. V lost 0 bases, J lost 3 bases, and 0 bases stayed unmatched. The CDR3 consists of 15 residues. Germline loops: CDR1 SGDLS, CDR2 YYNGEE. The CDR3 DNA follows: TGTGCCAGCAGCGTAGGGACTAGCGGCTACAATGAGCAGTTCTTC. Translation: CASSVGTSGYNEQFF. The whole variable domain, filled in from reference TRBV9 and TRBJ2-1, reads DSGVTQTPKHLITATGQRVTLRCSPRSGDLSVYWYQQSLDQGLQFLIQYYNGEERAKGNILERFSAQQFPDLHSELNLSSLELGDSALYFCASSVGTSGYNEQFFGPGTRLTVL.

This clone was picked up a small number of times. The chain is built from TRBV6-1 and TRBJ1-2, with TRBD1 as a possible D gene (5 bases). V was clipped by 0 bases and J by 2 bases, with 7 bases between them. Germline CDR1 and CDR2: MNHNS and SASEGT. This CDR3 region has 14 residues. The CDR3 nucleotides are TGTGCCAGCAGTGAAGCTGGGGGGAACTATGGCTACACCTTC. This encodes CASSEAGGNYGYTF.